Following are 16 T cell receptor delta chains from one sample sequenced in a study of γδ T cells in repeated Plasmodium falciparum infection. TCRdb re-called the multiplex PCR reads using CATT. The table records around 82,000 delta-chain clones, 1.4% of them present only once. Bulk repertoires came from Vgamma9/Vdelta2+ or Vdelta2-negative gammadelta T cells flow-sorted from PBMC. The sequenced material came from gamma-delta T cells from blood. The receptors derive from a pool of human donors (malaria-infected and uninfected, not separated).

Comment on this clone: The amino acid sequence in TCRdb belongs to a much larger clone and departs from this DNA's translation at residue 11, likely a sequencing read error; the sequence shown is translated from the DNA. The rearrangement links TRDV2 to TRDJ1; TRDD3 agrees at 10 bases. The J gene is absent in TCRdb and was assigned here via DNA matching to germline. Looked up from germline, CDR1 is GEAIGNYY and CDR2 is EKD. The CDR3 extends over 14 amino acids. Trimming cost V 1 base and J 9 bases; bases outside gene matches: 7. CDR3 sequence: CACDTLGDTRELIF. In nucleotides, the CDR3 is TGTGCCTGTGACACGTTGGGGGATACCCGGGAACTCATCTTT.

This clone was seen only a few times. TCRdb has a much larger clone's protein, which differs at residue 15 from the translation of this DNA, likely because of a read error; what is shown is the protein translated from the DNA. The V gene was identified as TRDV2, while no J gene was called; the table's D gene call, TRDD3, was not cross checked with the DNA. The CDR3 is 17 amino acids. The germline V gene has CDR1 GEAIGNYY and CDR2 EKD. For the CDR3, the DNA is TGTGCCTGTGACACCGGGATACGCTCCTGGGACACCCGACAGACGTTTTTC. Protein sequence: CACDTGIRSWDTRQTFF.

The chain couples TRDV1 to TRDJ1; 12 nucleotides agree with TRDD3. The J gene, absent from TCRdb, was called here by matching the DNA to germline. Germline lookup yields CDR1 TSWWSYY and CDR2 QGS. This CDR3 has 21 residues. The junction had 16 bases not matched to a gene; V was cut back by 0 bases and J by 2 bases. CDR3 amino acids: CALGELSHLLGDTVETDKLIF. In DNA form, the CDR3 reads TGTGCTCTTGGGGAACTATCCCACCTTCTGGGGGATACGGTAGAGACCGATAAACTCATCTTT.

This clone was picked up a small number of times. A far larger clone is off by one base, so a read error is likely. Distinct nucleotide sequences in the sample also encode this CDR3. This chain connects TRDV2 to TRDJ1; the D gene is possibly TRDD3 (5 bases). TCRdb leaves out the J gene; it was filled in here by matching the DNA to germline. The CDR3 loop spans 14 amino acids. Germline loops: CDR1 GEAIGNYY, CDR2 EKD. With 4 bases removed from V and 0 bases from J, the gap between germline ends came to 11 bases. CDR3 nucleotide sequence: TGTGCCTGTGATGAGGGATGGGACACCGATAAACTCATCTTT. Amino acid sequence: CACDEGWDTDKLIF.

A remark on this clone: One base separates it from a far larger clone, so it is likely a read error. Other DNA sequences in this specimen translate into the identical CDR3. The chain couples TRDV2 to TRDJ3; D is unresolved. Since TCRdb gives no J gene, matching the DNA to germline was used here to assign it. This CDR3 spans 19 amino acids. V lost 0 bases and J 0 bases, leaving 14 bases between the germline ends. Germline V gene lookup returns CDR1 GEAIGNYY and CDR2 EKD. CDR3 in DNA: TGTGCCTGTGACACCGTCGGGGCCGACCACTCCTGGGACACCCGACAGATGTTTTTC. Protein product: CACDTVGADHSWDTRQMFF.

This CDR3 reads CALGEVRTYAPLGPYTDKLIF. The DNA of the CDR3 is TGTGCTCTTGGGGAAGTTAGGACCTACGCTCCCCTGGGGCCGTACACCGATAAACTCATCTTT. The chain employs TRDV1 and TRDJ1; possibly TRDD3 for D (6 bases). TCRdb records no J gene; here it was assigned by comparing the DNA to germline. Per germline, CDR1 TSWWSYY and CDR2 QGS. V lost 2 bases to trimming and J lost 0 bases, with 28 bases between them. This CDR3 has 21 amino acids.

This clone showed up many times. A read error is likely here: a far larger clone is one base away. Other DNA variants within this sample encode the same CDR3. The chain is built from TRDV2 and TRDJ1; 9 positions agree with TRDD3. Trimming removed 0 bases from V and 0 bases from J; junction bases left unmatched: 13. This CDR3 has 19 amino acids. From germline, CDR1 is GEAIGNYY and CDR2 EKD. Here the CDR3 reads CACDTVGGGYVGYTDKLIF. The CDR3 DNA is TGTGCCTGTGACACCGTAGGTGGGGGATATGTGGGGTACACCGATAAACTCATCTTT.

This clone was found a few times. A far larger clone is one nucleotide away, so this likely arose from a read error. At the DNA level, this CDR3 is encoded by other sequences in the same sample as well. The CDR3 sequence is CACDTVSSPGYTDKLIF. For the CDR3, the DNA is TGTGCCTGTGACACCGTGTCCTCTCCCGGGTACACCGATAAACTCATCTTT. The chain carries TRDV2 and TRDJ1, with D uncertain. TCRdb gives no J gene; it was assigned here by matching the DNA to germline. The CDR3 has 17 amino acids. Per germline, CDR1 GEAIGNYY and CDR2 EKD. V lost 0 bases to trimming and J lost 0 bases, with 16 bases between them.

Notes on this clone: The translation of this DNA and the TCRdb protein of a much larger clone differ at residue 15, probably owing to a read error; the protein shown here is translated from the DNA. The CDR3 nucleotides are TGTGCTCTTGGGGAACCCTTCGGGAGATCCTTCTGGGGGATACACCCCACCGATAAACTCATCTTT. Translating it yields CALGEPFGRSFWGIHPTDKLIF. The genes are TRDV1 and TRDJ1; 11 nucleotides match TRDD3. After removal of 1 base from V and 1 base from J, the junction contained 20 bases not matched to a gene. Germline V gene data show CDR1 as TSWWSYY and CDR2 as QGS. There are 22 residues in the CDR3.

A remark on this clone: The amino acid sequence in TCRdb belongs to a much larger clone and departs from this DNA's translation at residue 9, likely a sequencing read error; the sequence shown is translated from the DNA. V is TRDV1 and J is TRDJ1; D is possibly TRDD2 (6 bases). Assignment of the J gene here rests on matching the DNA to germline, because TCRdb gives none. CDR1 and CDR2 (germline): TSWWSYY, QGS. V shed 2 bases and J shed 3 bases, with 28 bases lying between them. This CDR3 is built from 20 residues. The CDR3 coding sequence is TGTGCTCTTGGGGAATCCTTACCTCTCCTACGGGCCGGGGGCCCCGATAAACTCATCTTT. This gives the protein CALGESLPLLRAGGPDKLIF.

This clone was seen more than once but under ten times. The protein recorded in TCRdb matches a much larger clone and deviates from this DNA's translation at residue 10, suggesting a read error; the protein here is obtained by translating the DNA. The chain links TRDV2 to TRDJ1; maybe TRDD3 (6 bases). Because TCRdb records no J gene, it was assigned here through a match of the DNA to germline. The CDR3 spans 19 residues. V was cut by 0 bases and J by 3 bases, with 25 bases left in between. Germline V gene data show CDR1 as GEAIGNYY and CDR2 as EKD. CDR3 nucleotide sequence: TGTGCCTGTGACACCGTCGGCCTCGAGGATGGGATAAGGGCCGATAAACTCATCTTT. This gives the protein CACDTVGLEDGIRADKLIF.

This clone was seen a few times. This likely traces to a read error, being one base from a far larger clone. This sample includes further DNA sequences coding for the same CDR3. The genes are TRDV2 and TRDJ1, with TRDD3 matching over 7 bases. Since TCRdb gives no J gene, matching the DNA to germline was used here to assign it. This CDR3 is built from 15 residues. CDR1 GEAIGNYY and CDR2 EKD come from the germline V gene. This chain's CDR3 is CAYIWGLSYTDKLIF. The DNA for the CDR3 is TGCGCCTACATCTGGGGGTTATCGTACACCGATAAACTCATCTTT.

This clone was seen many times. For this DNA, TCRdb reports the protein of a much larger clone, which diverges at residue 3, most likely from a read error; the protein presented here is translated directly from the DNA. The chain carries TRDV2 and TRDJ3; TRDD3 matches at 8 bases. As TCRdb names no J gene, one was assigned here on the basis of a DNA match to germline. The germline V gene has CDR1 GEAIGNYY and CDR2 EKD. The CDR3 covers 22 residues. The CDR3 region is CARDTVSLGETNGVWDTRQMFF. The DNA for the CDR3 is TGTGCCCGTGACACCGTGTCCCTGGGGGAGACAAACGGGGTCTGGGACACCCGACAGATGTTTTTC.

On this clone itself: The amino acid sequence in TCRdb belongs to a much larger clone and departs from this DNA's translation at residue 3, likely a sequencing read error; the sequence shown is translated from the DNA. V gene TRDV1 combines with J gene TRDJ1; TRDD3 might be the D (6 bases). V lost 10 bases to trimming and J lost 2 bases, with 17 bases between them. From germline, CDR1 is TSWWSYY and CDR2 QGS. CDR3 size: 14 residues. For the CDR3, the DNA is TGTGCTCCCCTGCCGTGGGGATCTACCGATAAACTCATCTTT. The encoded protein is CAPLPWGSTDKLIF.

This clone was counted a few times. Since a far larger clone is one base different, this is likely a read error. This same CDR3 is encoded by further DNA sequences in the sample. The V and J genes are TRDV1 and TRDJ1, with 12 positions matching TRDD3. Germline CDR1 and CDR2: TSWWSYY and QGS. The CDR3 extends over 16 amino acids. CDR3 region: CALGEYWGILQDKLIF. The CDR3 bases are TGTGCTCTTGGGGAATACTGGGGGATACTTCAAGATAAGCTCATCTTT.

In the case of this clone: The protein that TCRdb holds for this DNA derives from a much larger clone and differs from the translated DNA at residue 12, which likely indicates a read error; the protein shown here is translated from the DNA. V is TRDV2 and J is TRDJ1; 8 bases align to TRDD3. No J gene is reported in TCRdb; it was inferred here by comparing the DNA with germline. The trim removed 1 base at V and 3 bases at J, leaving 24 bases unmatched. The length of the CDR3 is 21 residues. Germline V gene sequence: CDR1 GEAIGNYY, CDR2 EKD. The CDR3 DNA reads as TGTGCCTGTGACACAATAAAACACTCGGGGATACCCCGGGACGGCTCCGATAAACTCATCTTT. Translated, it gives CACDTIKHSGIPRDGSDKLIF.